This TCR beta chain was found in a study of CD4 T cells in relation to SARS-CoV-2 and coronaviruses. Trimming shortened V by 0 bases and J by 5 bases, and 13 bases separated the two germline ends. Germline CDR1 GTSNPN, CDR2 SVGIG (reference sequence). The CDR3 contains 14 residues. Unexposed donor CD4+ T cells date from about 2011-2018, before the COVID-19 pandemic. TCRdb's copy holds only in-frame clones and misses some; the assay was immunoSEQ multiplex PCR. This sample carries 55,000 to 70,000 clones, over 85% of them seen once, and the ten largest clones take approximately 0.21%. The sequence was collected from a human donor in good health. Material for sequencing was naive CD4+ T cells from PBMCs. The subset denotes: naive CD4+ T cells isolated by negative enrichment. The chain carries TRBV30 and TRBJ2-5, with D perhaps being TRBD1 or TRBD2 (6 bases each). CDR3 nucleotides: TGTGCCTGGAGTGTACGAGGGGGGTTTGAGACCCAGTACTTC. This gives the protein CAWSVRGGFETQYF.